This paragraph covers one TCR beta chain sequence. What it binds is unknown. This sample is part of a study of T cell responses to AZD1222 COVID-19 vaccine. Notes on the study in general: Recipients of two AZD1222 doses showed rising Spike-specific TCR breadth and depth. No day 14 peak samples; only post-peak repertoires were characterized.

This CDR3 contains 13 residues. V trimming: 7 bases; J trimming: 4 bases; junction bases outside the gene matches: 7. The germline V gene encodes CDR1 MDHEN and CDR2 SYDVKM. Clones were read by immunoSEQ multiplex PCR, and TCRdb kept only the in-frame ones, dropping some. Here the sample spans 120,000 or so clones, roughly 86% being singletons. The chain carries TRBV28 and TRBJ2-7; 7 bases are shared with TRBD1. The origin of this receptor is an adult in good health. The material sequenced was peripheral blood, taken on day 0 of AZD1222 vaccination. CDR3 loop: CASIKGGNYEQYF. CDR3 in DNA: TGTGCCAGCATTAAAGGGGGCAATTACGAGCAGTACTTC.